A single sample is the source of the 11 T cell receptor beta chains below, sequenced in a study of blood T cell repertoires in COVID-19. Clones were read by immunoSEQ multiplex PCR, and TCRdb kept only the in-frame ones, dropping some. This table holds about 51,000 clones, around 88% found once. Sequencing input: peripheral blood. These receptors were taken from a man in his 60s with acute or convalescent COVID-19.

V gene TRBV3-1 (or the pseudogene TRBV3-2) combines with J gene TRBJ2-3; a possible D gene is TRBD1 (6 bases). Trimming removed 7 bases at V and 6 bases at J, with 14 bases between. The CDR3 sequence is 13 residues long. The germline V gene encodes CDR1 LGHDT and CDR2 YNNKEL (reference sequence). CDR3 DNA: TGTGCCAGCACCGAAAACAGGGCGGATACGCAGTATTTT. It codes for CASTENRADTQYF.

V is TRBV6-6 and J is TRBJ2-1; 9 bases are a match to TRBD2. Germline V lookup: CDR1 MNHNY, CDR2 SVGAGI (reference sequence). This CDR3 comprises 15 residues. The V gene end was trimmed by 6 bases and the J gene end by 4 bases; junction bases not matched to a gene: 7. CDR3 in amino acids: CASRTGGGVYNEQFF. CDR3 coding DNA: TGTGCCAGCAGAACGGGCGGGGGGGTTTACAATGAGCAGTTCTTC.

This sequence joins TRBV5-1 and TRBJ1-4; a possible D gene is TRBD1 (6 bases). V was cut by 2 bases and J by 0 bases, with 11 bases left in between. Germline loops: CDR1 SGHRS, CDR2 YFSETQ. The CDR3 spans 16 residues. This chain's CDR3 is CASSFGQGSTNEKLFF. For the CDR3, the DNA is TGCGCCAGCAGCTTTGGCCAGGGGTCAACTAATGAAAAACTGTTTTTT.

V and J are TRBV9 and TRBJ1-2; no clear D. The CDR3 is 15 residues long. Per germline, CDR1 SGDLS and CDR2 YYNGEE. V was trimmed by 0 bases and J by 0 bases, leaving 9 bases between them. CDR3 coding DNA: TGTGCCAGCAGCGTAGGGCCACAGTCTAACTATGGCTACACCTTC. This codes for CASSVGPQSNYGYTF.

The gene calls are TRBV4-3 and TRBJ2-3; D may be TRBD2 (5 bases). Per germline, CDR1 LGHNA and CDR2 YSLEER. V was clipped by 1 base and J by 1 base, with 6 bases between them. The CDR3 totals 14 residues. The CDR3, as DNA: TGCGCCAGCAGCCAAGGAGCGGGCACAGATACGCAGTATTTT. Residues: CASSQGAGTDTQYF.

V usage is TRBV19 and J usage is TRBJ1-4; 8 nucleotides agree with TRBD1. Germline CDR1 reads LNHDA; CDR2 reads SQIVND (reference sequence). This CDR3 spans 13 amino acids. V was pared by 7 bases and J by 7 bases, with 5 bases of the junction left unmatched. The CDR3: CASKPGGFEKLFF. For the CDR3, the DNA is TGTGCCAGTAAGCCAGGGGGCTTTGAAAAACTGTTTTTT. The full variable domain, with the rest looked up from reference TRBV19 and TRBJ1-4, is DGGITQSPKYLFRKEGQNVTLSCEQNLNHDAMYWYRQDPGQGLRLIYYSQIVNDFQKGDIAEGYSVSREKKESFPLTVTSAQKNPTAFYLCASKPGGFEKLFFGSGTQLSVL.

The V gene is TRBV4-2, the J gene TRBJ1-2; no firm D call. Germline CDR1 LGHNA, CDR2 YNFKEQ. CDR3 length: 15 amino acids. V was trimmed by 0 bases and J by 2 bases, leaving 10 bases between them. This chain's CDR3 is CASSQDSGKNYGYTF. In DNA form, the CDR3 reads TGTGCCAGCAGCCAAGATTCGGGGAAAAACTATGGCTACACCTTC.

The chain employs TRBV9 and TRBJ1-2; possibly TRBD1 for D (5 bases). Germline CDR1 SGDLS, CDR2 YYNGEE. This CDR3 has 15 residues. V lost 0 bases to trimming and J lost 5 bases, with 14 bases between them. CDR3 residues: CASSVDVGVYYGYTF. The CDR3 nucleotides are TGTGCCAGCAGCGTAGACGTAGGGGTCTATTATGGCTACACCTTC. Full variable domain (remainder filled in from reference TRBV9 and TRBJ1-2): DSGVTQTPKHLITATGQRVTLRCSPRSGDLSVYWYQQSLDQGLQFLIQYYNGEERAKGNILERFSAQQFPDLHSELNLSSLELGDSALYFCASSVDVGVYYGYTFGSGTRLTVV.

In its sample, this clone was seen a few times. The chain recombines TRBV6-5 with TRBJ2-7; D perhaps matches TRBD1 (6 bases). The CDR3 is made up of 15 amino acids. From germline, CDR1 is MNHEY and CDR2 SVGAGI. V was trimmed by 8 bases and J by 1 base, leaving 18 bases between them. The DNA for the CDR3 is TGTGCCAGCCGACTCGCAGGGGCACTATCCTACGAGCAGTACTTC. Amino acids: CASRLAGALSYEQYF.

The V and J genes are TRBV6-2 or TRBV6-3 and TRBJ2-7; TRBD1 might be the D (5 bases). The CDR3 is made up of 13 amino acids. In germline, CDR1 is MNHEY, CDR2 SVGEGT. V was clipped by 2 bases and J by 6 bases, with 11 bases between them. The CDR3 DNA follows: TGTGCCAGCAGTTACGGTTGGGGCGTCGAGCAGTACTTC. Its translation is CASSYGWGVEQYF.

The chain is built from TRBV4-3 and TRBJ1-2; D is unclear. Germline V gene data show CDR1 as LGHNA and CDR2 as YSLEER. This CDR3 comprises 15 residues. The V end was cut by 6 bases, the J end by 1 base, with 15 bases between. CDR3 DNA sequence: TGCGCCAGCAGACCATACACACGGGGTAACTATGGCTACACCTTC. It encodes CASRPYTRGNYGYTF.